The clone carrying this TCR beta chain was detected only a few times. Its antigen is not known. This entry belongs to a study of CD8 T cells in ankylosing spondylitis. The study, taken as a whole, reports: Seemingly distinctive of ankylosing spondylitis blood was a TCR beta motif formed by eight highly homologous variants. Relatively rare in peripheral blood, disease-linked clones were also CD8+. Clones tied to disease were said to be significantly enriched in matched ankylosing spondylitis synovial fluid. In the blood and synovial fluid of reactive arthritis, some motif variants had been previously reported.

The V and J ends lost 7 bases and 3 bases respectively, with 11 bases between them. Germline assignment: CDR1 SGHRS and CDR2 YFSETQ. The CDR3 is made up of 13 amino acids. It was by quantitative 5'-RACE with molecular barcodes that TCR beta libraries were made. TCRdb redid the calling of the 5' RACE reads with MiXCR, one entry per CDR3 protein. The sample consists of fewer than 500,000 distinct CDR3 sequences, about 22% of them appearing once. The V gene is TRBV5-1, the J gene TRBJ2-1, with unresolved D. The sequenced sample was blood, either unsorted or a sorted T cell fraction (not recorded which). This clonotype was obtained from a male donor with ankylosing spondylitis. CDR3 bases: TGCGCCAGCTCCCGCGGTTTCTACAATGAGCAGTTCTTC. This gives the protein CASSRGFYNEQFF.